Listed below are T cell receptor beta chains from one sample, sequenced in a study of cytomegalovirus exposure and HLA in healthy donors. Data came from immunoSEQ multiplex PCR; TCRdb stores just in-frame clones and leaves some out. The sample yields under 250,000 clones, over 75% seen once. Sequenced sample: PBMCs. These receptors were taken from a boy younger than 18 in good health and CMV-seronegative. Each CDR3 is given with its conserved first and last residue. D genes are given only for firm matches. Some rows mark clone size as missing; the rest say once, few, many or name a class of expanded clone.

>-|TRBD1|TRBJ1-2|TRBV7-9
CSSSPLDRTPNYGYTF
TGTTCCAGCAGCCCTTTGGACAGGACCCCGAACTATGGCTACACCTTC
>-|TRBD2|TRBJ2-1|TRBV10-3
CAISEVAGTYNEQFF
TGTGCCATCTCCGAGGTAGCGGGAACCTACAATGAGCAGTTCTTC
>few|-|TRBJ1-1|TRBV4-2
CASSQDIGAEAFF
TGTGCCAGCAGCCAAGATATAGGGGCGGAAGCTTTCTTT
>-|-|TRBJ1-1|TRBV11-3
CASSPAGVRTEAFF
TGTGCCAGCAGCCCAGCAGGGGTCAGGACTGAAGCTTTCTTT
>few|TRBD1|TRBJ2-1|TRBV7-9
CASSPRQGVYNEQFF
TGTGCCAGCAGCCCCAGACAGGGGGTTTACAATGAGCAGTTCTTC
>-|-|TRBJ2-7|TRBV13
CASSGRPSFEQYF
TGTGCCAGCAGCGGCAGGCCTTCGTTCGAGCAGTACTTC
>-|-|TRBJ1-4|TRBV11-2
CASSLDPTGSNEKLFF
TGTGCCAGCAGCTTAGATCCGACAGGCAGTAATGAAAAACTGTTTTTT
>-|-|TRBJ2-4|TRBV19
CASSSRGSGAKNIQYF
TGTGCCAGTAGTAGTAGGGGGAGTGGGGCCAAAAACATTCAGTACTTC
>-|-|TRBJ1-5|TRBV9
CASSVGQVTRPQHF
TGTGCCAGCAGCGTAGGACAGGTAACTAGGCCCCAGCATTTT
>-|-|TRBJ1-2|TRBV4-1
CASSRLDSPRGYTF
TGCGCCAGCAGCCGATTGGACAGCCCCCGTGGGTACACCTTC
>-|-|TRBJ2-2|TRBV19
CASSIVSGAGELFF
TGTGCCAGTAGTATAGTGTCAGGGGCCGGGGAGCTGTTTTTT
>-|TRBD1|TRBJ1-1|TRBV7-9
CASSFNRGPVGTEAFF
TGTGCCAGCAGCTTCAACAGGGGCCCTGTGGGGACTGAAGCTTTCTTT
>-|-|TRBJ1-1|TRBV5-1
CASSTGNAVIGTEAFF
TGCGCCAGCAGCACAGGGAACGCGGTGATCGGCACTGAAGCTTTCTTT
>-|TRBD2|TRBJ2-5|TRBV15
CATSRDTNGRFRKETQYF
TGTGCCACCAGCAGAGATACAAACGGGAGGTTCCGGAAGGAGACCCAGTACTTC
>-|-|TRBJ1-4|TRBV30
CAWSGMTEYEKLFF
TGTGCCTGGAGTGGGATGACGGAGTATGAAAAACTGTTTTTT
>few|TRBD2|TRBJ2-3|TRBV4-1
CASSRGGLAGSTDTQYF
TGCGCCAGCAGCCGGGGGGGACTAGCGGGGAGCACAGATACGCAGTATTTT
>-|TRBD2|TRBJ2-3|TRBV5-5
CASSLNPGLATDTQYF
TGTGCCAGCAGCTTGAATCCGGGACTAGCAACAGATACGCAGTATTTT
>-|-|TRBJ1-4|TRBV5-5
CASSPIGARANEKLFF
TGTGCCAGCAGCCCAATTGGGGCCAGGGCTAATGAAAAACTGTTTTTT
>-|TRBD1|TRBJ1-2|TRBV18
CASSTGTGRLELGYTF
TGTGCCAGCTCAACCGGGACAGGGAGATTGGAACTCGGCTACACCTTC
>-|-|TRBJ1-5|TRBV19
CASSRQENQPQHF
TGTGCCAGTAGTAGACAGGAGAACCAGCCCCAGCATTTT
>few|-|TRBJ1-2|TRBV19
CASSISPQFYGYTF
TGTGCCAGTAGTATCAGTCCACAGTTCTATGGCTACACCTTC
>-|-|TRBJ1-1|TRBV6-5
CASTPGHLNTEAFF
TGTGCCAGCACCCCGGGACACCTGAACACTGAAGCTTTCTTT
>-|TRBD2|TRBJ2-2|TRBV11-2
CASSGAGRITPGELFF
TGTGCCAGCAGCGGGGCCGGGAGGATAACACCCGGGGAGCTGTTTTTT
>-|-|TRBJ1-3|TRBV5-4
CASSSRQASGNTIYF
TGTGCCAGCAGCTCTCGACAGGCCTCTGGAAACACCATATATTTT
>-|-|TRBJ2-7|TRBV2
CASSGIRDMGSYEQYF
TGTGCCAGCAGCGGAATCCGGGACATGGGGTCGTACGAGCAGTACTTC
>-|TRBD2|TRBJ2-2|TRBV7-3
CASSLNSGGDTGELFF
TGTGCCAGCAGCTTAAACTCCGGGGGGGACACCGGGGAGCTGTTTTTT
>-|-|TRBJ1-1|TRBV30
CAWGWGGTEAFF
TGTGCCTGGGGATGGGGGGGCACTGAAGCTTTCTTT
>few|-|TRBJ1-2|TRBV20-1
CSARTDKGYTF
TGCAGTGCTAGAACTGACAAGGGCTACACCTTC
>-|-|TRBJ2-2|TRBV6-6
CAISPRGGPGELFF
TGTGCCATCTCGCCCAGGGGTGGGCCCGGGGAGCTGTTTTTT
>-|-|TRBJ2-7|TRBV27
CASNGGHEQYF
TGTGCCAGCAACGGCGGTCACGAGCAGTACTTC
>-|TRBD2|TRBJ2-1|TRBV11-2
CASSGRREPAYNEQFF
TGTGCCAGCAGCGGGAGGCGGGAGCCCGCCTACAATGAGCAGTTCTTC
>-|-|TRBJ2-2|TRBV5-1
CASSLERGMRVPNTGELFF
TGCGCCAGCAGCTTGGAAAGGGGCATGCGTGTCCCGAACACCGGGGAGCTGTTTTTT
>-|-|TRBJ2-7|TRBV5-8
CASSLLQAWHYEQYF
TGTGCCAGCAGCTTGCTCCAGGCTTGGCACTACGAGCAGTACTTC
>-|-|TRBJ1-5|TRBV7-2
CASSLVGSYNQPQHF
TGTGCCAGCAGCTTAGTTGGGAGTTACAATCAGCCCCAGCATTTT
>-|TRBD2|TRBJ2-1|TRBV29-1
CSVGSSGGAYNEQFF
TGCAGCGTTGGGTCTAGCGGGGGGGCCTACAATGAGCAGTTCTTC
>-|TRBD1|TRBJ1-2|TRBV7-8
CASSPRTGYGYTF
TGTGCCAGCAGCCCCCGGACAGGGTATGGCTACACCTTC
>-|-|TRBJ2-5|TRBV5-1
CASSLVDSQETQYF
TGCGCCAGCAGCTTGGTAGACAGCCAAGAGACCCAGTACTTC